This TCR beta chain was captured by sequencing in a study of blood T cell repertoires in COVID-19. Overall study: Sites in the United States, Italy and Spain provided acute and convalescent COVID-19 samples. PBMCs, B-cell-depleted T cells, or T cells were the source of the cDNA or gDNA that made up the material.

Some clones are missing from TCRdb's copy, which holds only in-frame ones; the method was immunoSEQ multiplex PCR. The sample has some 200,000 clones, roughly 88% seen once. This CDR3 comprises 15 residues. Germline values: CDR1 SGHRS, CDR2 YFSETQ. Trimming left V 0 bases short and J 9 bases short, with 13 bases between. This clonotype originated in a human donor in a cohort sampled during active COVID-19. J is TRBJ1-6 and V is TRBV5-1; a weak D match, TRBD1 (6 bases). Source material: peripheral blood. This CDR3 is CASSLVGGIGSPLHF. In DNA, the CDR3 is TGCGCCAGCAGCTTGGTAGGGGGTATAGGTTCACCCCTCCACTTT.